Here is one T cell receptor (beta chain) with its context. Its antigen remains undetermined. There are no base qualities to consult, and no much larger clone falls within one base. This entry is derived from a study of blood T cell repertoires in COVID-19 (dated by TCRdb to about 2020). Background for the entire study: Samples covering the acute and convalescent phases of COVID-19 were provided by collaborators in the United States, Italy and Spain. Where available, HLA class I and class II types were obtained from metadata supplied by the sample provider rather than from assay-based typing. Sample metadata almost always included a de-identified subject ID, COVID-19 status, age in years and sex. The prospective study material was composed of cDNA or gDNA derived from T cells, B-cell-depleted T cells, or PBMCs. Samples were obtained from the ongoing ImmuneRACE study (first 160 participants) and from over 1,000 subjects provided by 6 global collaborators. A freely available public database, intended as a resource for researchers studying the immune response to SARS-CoV-2, is where the repertoires were released. The dataset comprised deeply sampled blood TCRbeta repertoires from subjects exposed to, actively infected with, or recovered from COVID-19. Overall study results and their limits: The amount of clinical and demographic metadata varied by source and participant and was provided uncurated.

The immunoSEQ Assay, a bias-controlled multiplex PCR, was used to amplify TCRbeta CDR3 regions from genomic DNA. As for the authors' bioinformatics: Within the assay, amplification of reference gene primers was used to estimate how many nucleated cells each sample contained. To quantify the absolute abundance of each unique TCRbeta CDR3 rearrangement, sequence reads were collapsed and filtered. For each sample, productive Simpson clonality was calculated by taking the square root of Simpson's diversity index across productive rearrangements. TCRdb obtained this table from immuneACCESS and retained in-frame rearrangements with V and J assigned. These tables miss some clones; where compared with another copy, unresolved V genes account for less than half of the shortfall, and the remainder is unexplained. That table supplies the V and J calls and clone size; D and trimming were determined from the DNA. For this sample the table gives about 39,000 clones, of which 80% to 90% were detected only once. Of the sample, approximately 11% is held by the ten largest clones.

Each collaborating institution followed its own protocols to collect whole blood in K2EDTA tubes. For TCRbeta analysis, collaborators shipped samples as frozen whole blood, isolated PBMCs, or DNA extracted from either of those sample types. The junction shows trimming of 4 bases on V and 3 bases on J, and the gene matches do not reach 6 bases of it. Measured from the cysteine to the phenylalanine, the CDR3 is 13 residues long. The read is trimmed to its CDR3 DNA, 39 bases read in frame from base 1. Taken from the germline V gene (reference sequence), the CDR1 and CDR2 loops are GTSNPN and SVGIG. The source material was peripheral blood. This TCR derives from a man between 60 and 75 years old in a cohort sampled during active COVID-19. The V gene is TRBV30 and the J gene is TRBJ2-7, with 7 junctional bases fitting TRBD1. This receptor carries the CDR3 CAWTSDRFYEQYF. The sequenced DNA is TGTGCCTGGACCTCGGACAGGTTCTACGAGCAGTACTTC.